The 5 T cell receptor beta chains in this list originate from one sample, sequenced in a study of cytomegalovirus exposure and HLA in healthy donors. Primers included in the PCR were 60 Vbeta and 13 Jbeta primers. Only in-frame clones appear in the TCRdb table, and some are missing; sequencing was by immunoSEQ multiplex PCR. This sample yields about 140,000 clones, of which roughly 77% are seen a single time; 1.5% to 2% belongs to the top ten. Sequenced sample: PBMCs. These receptors were collected from a woman aged 25 to 39 in good health and CMV-seronegative.

This clone has more than one count but fewer than ten. V and J are TRBV6-1 and TRBJ2-2; D gene uncertain. This CDR3 has 14 residues. The germline gives CDR1 MNHNS, CDR2 SASEGT. Trimming stripped 3 bases from V and 7 bases from J, with 12 bases between. CDR3: CASSDLTRGGELFF. The CDR3 DNA reads TGTGCCAGCAGTGATTTGACTCGTGGCGGGGAGCTGTTTTTT.

This clone has more than one count but fewer than ten. DNA for the CDR3: TGTGCCATCAGTGAGTCGACGGGGGGCAATCAGCCCCAGCATTTT. Its protein is CAISESTGGNQPQHF. V and J are TRBV10-3 and TRBJ1-5, with a weak D call TRBD1 (5 bases). This CDR3 is built from 15 residues. The germline V gene encodes CDR1 ENHRY and CDR2 SYGVKD. With 0 bases removed from V and 2 bases from J, the gap between germline ends came to 8 bases.

The chain employs TRBV28 and TRBJ1-3; 7 positions match TRBD1. The CDR3 spans 16 residues. Losses at the gene ends were 6 bases for V and 0 bases for J; bases not matched to a gene: 8. CDR1 is MDHEN and CDR2 is SYDVKM in the germline V gene. This CDR3 reads CASRRGDSLSGNTIYF. DNA of the CDR3: TGTGCCAGCAGGCGCGGGGACAGTCTCTCTGGAAACACCATATATTTT.

DNA for the CDR3: TGTGCCAGCAGTTACGCAGCGGGGCTCGTACAAGAGACCCAGTACTTC. Protein: CASSYAAGLVQETQYF. V and J are TRBV6-6 and TRBJ2-5, with 7 positions matching TRBD2. V lost 2 bases and J lost 2; bases outside the gene matches: 8. Per germline, CDR1 MNHNY and CDR2 SVGAGI (reference sequence). The CDR3 loop spans 16 amino acids.

The chain is built from TRBV7-9 and TRBJ2-7; 8 nucleotides match TRBD1. Germline trimming cut 3 bases from V and 2 bases from J; bases unmatched to any gene: 15. The CDR3 loop spans 18 amino acids. Germline assignment: CDR1 SEHNR and CDR2 FQNEAQ (reference sequence). The CDR3 region is CASSLSRGLILQTYEQYF. Written as DNA, the CDR3 is TGTGCCAGCAGCTTGTCCAGGGGGCTTATACTACAAACCTACGAGCAGTACTTC. Combining the CDR3 with reference TRBV7-9 and TRBJ2-7 gives the whole variable domain DTGVSQNPRHKITKRGQNVTFRCDPISEHNRLYWYRQTLGQGPEFLTYFQNEAQLEKSRLLSDRFSAERPKGSFSTLEIQRTEQGDSAMYLCASSLSRGLILQTYEQYFGPGTRLTVT.